The present T cell receptor (beta chain) was sequenced within a study of PD-L1 blockade in urothelial cancer. Background on the study: Patients' prior chemotherapy regimens numbered 0 to 3.

The repertoire was sequenced with immunoSEQ multiplex PCR; TCRdb's copy has only in-frame clones and lacks some. The sample has about 32,000 clones; about a third are singletons. In this sample, this clone turned up many times. The germline CDR1 and CDR2 sequences are MNHGY and SAAAGT. V lost 6 bases to trimming and J lost 0 bases; unmatched junction nucleotides: 5. This CDR3 has 15 residues. The patients had locally advanced or metastatic urothelial carcinoma. The chain links TRBV6-8 to TRBJ2-3, with TRBD2 identical over 8 bases. This TCR was sampled from a man in his 60s with urothelial cancer. Sample: tumor tissue, taken before atezolizumab (anti-PD-L1) treatment. CDR3 in DNA: TGTGCCAGCAGCTTTAGCGGGGACAGCACAGATACGCAGTATTTT. Its translation is CASSFSGDSTDTQYF.